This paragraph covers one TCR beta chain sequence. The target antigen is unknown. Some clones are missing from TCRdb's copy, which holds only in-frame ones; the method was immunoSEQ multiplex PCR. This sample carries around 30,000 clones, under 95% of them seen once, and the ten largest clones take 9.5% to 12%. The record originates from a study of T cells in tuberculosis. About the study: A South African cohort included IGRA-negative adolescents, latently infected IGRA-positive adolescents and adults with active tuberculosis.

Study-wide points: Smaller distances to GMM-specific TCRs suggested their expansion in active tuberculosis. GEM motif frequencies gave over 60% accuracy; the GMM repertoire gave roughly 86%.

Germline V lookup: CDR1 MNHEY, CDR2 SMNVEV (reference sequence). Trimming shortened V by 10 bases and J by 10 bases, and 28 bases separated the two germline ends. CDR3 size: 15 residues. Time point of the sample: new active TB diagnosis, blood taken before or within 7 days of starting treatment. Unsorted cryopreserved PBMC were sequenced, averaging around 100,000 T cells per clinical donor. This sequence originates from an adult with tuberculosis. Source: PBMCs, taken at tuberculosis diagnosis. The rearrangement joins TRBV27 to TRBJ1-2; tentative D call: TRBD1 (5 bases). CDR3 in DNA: TGTGCCAACTCCAATGGGGCAGGGCAGAGAATATTCTACACCTTC. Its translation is CANSNGAGQRIFYTF.